Each of the 17 T cell receptor beta chains below was sequenced from the same sample in a study of T cells in narcolepsy. TCRdb keeps only in-frame clones here, not all; method: immunoSEQ multiplex PCR. The sample holds about 25,000 clones, approximately 85% seen once. Source material: CD45RA- memory CD4+ T cells from PBMCs. The receptors derive from a human donor with narcolepsy.

Only a few counts were recorded for this clone. The chain uses TRBV28 and TRBJ2-1; D is possibly TRBD2 (6 bases). Germline V lookup: CDR1 MDHEN, CDR2 SYDVKM. The CDR3 consists of 14 residues. The V end lost 2 bases, the J end lost 6 bases, and 11 bases lay between the germline ends. In DNA, the CDR3 is TGTGCCAGCAGTTTAGCGGGGTCCCGCAATGAGCAGTTCTTC. This codes for CASSLAGSRNEQFF. Using reference TRBV28 and TRBJ2-1 for the parts outside the CDR3, the full variable domain is DVKVTQSSRYLVKRTGEKVFLECVQDMDHENMFWYRQDPGLGLRLIYFSYDVKMKEKGDIPEGYSVSREKKERFSLILESASTNQTSMYLCASSLAGSRNEQFFGPGTRLTVL.

The rearrangement uses TRBV5-5 and TRBJ1-2; 7 bases agree with TRBD1. Germline CDR1 is SGHKS and CDR2 is YYEKEE (reference sequence). J was trimmed by 6 bases and V by 0 bases; bases with no gene match: 11. The CDR3 totals 16 residues. CDR3 sequence reads: CASSLAPAGGFNGYTF. The CDR3 bases are TGTGCCAGCAGCTTGGCTCCGGCAGGGGGATTTAATGGCTACACCTTC.

This clone came up once. V usage is TRBV27 and J usage is TRBJ2-5; D is unresolved. The DNA end is more similar to TRBJ2-7, so the J call may be wrong. The CDR3 sequence is 14 residues long. The germline V gene has CDR1 MNHEY and CDR2 SMNVEV (reference sequence). The CDR3: CASSSFHSSYEQYF. CDR3 bases: TGTGCCAGCAGTTCTTTCCATTCCTCCTACGAGCAGTACTTC.

J is TRBJ2-2 and V is TRBV5-4; 7 positions match TRBD2. Germline lookup yields CDR1 SGHNT and CDR2 YYREEE (reference sequence). J lost 4 bases, V lost 4 bases, and 10 bases had no gene match. There are 16 residues in the CDR3. DNA of the CDR3: TGTGCCAGCAGCCCGTGGGCGGGAGTTTTCACCGGGGAGCTGTTTTTT. Translation: CASSPWAGVFTGELFF.

The chain joins TRBV5-1 to TRBJ2-1, with TRBD2 matching 15 bases. The CDR3 consists of 17 residues. Unmatched junction bases numbered 5, after V lost 3 bases and J lost 4 bases. Germline lookup yields CDR1 SGHRS and CDR2 YFSETQ. The CDR3 protein is CASSWTSGRARYNEQFF. CDR3 nucleotides: TGCGCCAGCAGCTGGACTAGCGGGAGGGCCCGTTACAATGAGCAGTTCTTC.

This clone was counted a single time. This rearrangement joins TRBV5-4 to TRBJ2-1, with 7 bases identical to TRBD2. Germline CDR1 reads SGHNT; CDR2 reads YYREEE (reference sequence). The length of the CDR3 is 15 residues. Trimming took 4 bases from V and 9 from J; bases not matched to a gene: 13. CDR3: CASSPGTKTSREQFF. CDR3 DNA: TGTGCCAGCAGCCCCGGGACTAAGACCTCTCGTGAGCAGTTCTTC.

V and J are TRBV6-5 and TRBJ1-1, with D maybe TRBD1 (6 bases). V was trimmed by 5 bases and J by 3 bases, leaving 16 bases between them. The CDR3 contains 15 residues. Germline V gene sequence: CDR1 MNHEY, CDR2 SVGAGI. CDR3 coding DNA: TGTGCCAGCAGTAGCTTAGCGGCAGGGGACACTGAAGCTTTCTTT. It codes for CASSSLAAGDTEAFF.

The V call is TRBV5-8, the J call TRBJ2-1; no clear D gene. Deletions cut 2 bases from V and 8 bases from J, with 5 bases between. This CDR3 has 11 amino acids. From germline, CDR1 is SGHTS and CDR2 YDEGEE. CDR3 bases: TGTGCCAGCAGCTTAATCTATGAGCAGTTCTTC. Its protein product is CASSLIYEQFF. The complete variable domain, with remaining parts taken from reference TRBV5-8 and TRBJ2-1, reads EAGVTQSPTHLIKTRGQQATLRCSPISGHTSVYWYQQALGLGLQFLLWYDEGEERNRGNFPPRFSGRQFPNYSSELNVNALELEDSALYLCASSLIYEQFFGPGTRLTVL.

The chain joins TRBV9 to TRBJ2-3; 9 nucleotides agree with TRBD1. Germline loops: CDR1 SGDLS, CDR2 YYNGEE. Trimming cost V 4 bases and J 5 bases; bases outside gene matches: 5. This CDR3 is built from 14 residues. CDR3 in DNA: TGTGCCAGCAGCAGGGGACAGGGTTTAGATACGCAGTATTTT. This codes for CASSRGQGLDTQYF.

The CDR3 DNA sequence: TGTGCCAGCTCACCACCCGGGACTAGCGGATATGGCCACGAGCAGTACTTC. It is translated as CASSPPGTSGYGHEQYF. The chain uses TRBV18 and TRBJ2-7, with 11 bases fitting TRBD2. With V trimmed by 0 bases and J by 5 bases, 9 bases remained unmatched. Germline CDR1 is KGHSH and CDR2 is LQKENI. There are 17 residues in the CDR3.

The chain carries TRBV5-4 and TRBJ2-3, with 10 bases matching TRBD2. From germline, CDR1 is SGHNT and CDR2 YYREEE (reference sequence). The CDR3 consists of 16 residues. V trimming: 4 bases; J trimming: 2 bases; junction bases outside the gene matches: 7. CDR3 region: CASSTPTSGITDTQYF. The CDR3 DNA is TGTGCCAGCAGCACACCAACTAGCGGGATCACAGATACGCAGTATTTT. The full variable domain, its missing parts supplied by reference TRBV5-4 and TRBJ2-3, is ETGVTQSPTHLIKTRGQQVTLRCSSQSGHNTVSWYQQALGQGPQFIFQYYREEENGRGNFPPRFSGLQFPNYSSELNVNALELDDSALYLCASSTPTSGITDTQYFGPGTRLTVL.

V and J are TRBV6-6 and TRBJ1-1; D is unresolved. The V and J ends lost 4 bases and 5 bases respectively, with 11 bases between them. The length of the CDR3 is 13 residues. Germline CDR1 is MNHNY and CDR2 is SVGAGI (reference sequence). The CDR3, as DNA: TGTGCCAGCAGTTCGGTGGGAGGTACTGAAGCTTTCTTT. Encoded protein: CASSSVGGTEAFF.

The chain recombines TRBV7-2 with TRBJ2-2; TRBD2 might be the D (6 bases). The CDR3 contains 16 residues. The germline CDR1 and CDR2 sequences are SGHTA and FQGNSA. Trimming cost V 0 bases and J 4 bases, with 12 bases left between them. The CDR3 reads CASSLAMPGATGELFF. In DNA form, the CDR3 reads TGTGCCAGCAGCTTAGCGATGCCGGGAGCCACCGGGGAGCTGTTTTTT.

J is TRBJ2-5 and V is TRBV29-1; D not certain. Trimming pared 3 bases from V and 7 bases from J, leaving 6 bases between. Germline V gives CDR1 SQVTM, CDR2 ANQGSEA. The CDR3 is 10 amino acids. Here the CDR3 reads CSVDIGTQYF. CDR3 nucleotide sequence: TGCAGCGTTGATATTGGGACCCAGTACTTC.

This chain uses TRBV2 with TRBJ1-3, with D unresolved. V lost 8 bases and J lost 0, with 8 bases in between. The V gene's germline CDR1 is SNHLY and CDR2 FYNNEI. The CDR3 runs to 13 residues. CDR3 in amino acids: CASRLRSGNTIYF. As DNA, the CDR3 is TGTGCCAGCCGCCTGCGCTCTGGAAACACCATATATTTT.

The chain carries TRBV6-5 and TRBJ1-2; a possible D gene is TRBD1 (5 bases). This CDR3 spans 13 amino acids. With 8 bases removed from V and 6 bases from J, the gap between germline ends came to 16 bases. Germline V gives CDR1 MNHEY, CDR2 SVGAGI. In DNA, the CDR3 is TGTGCCAGCGGAGGGACTGGGCCGCATGGCTACACCTTC. The encoded protein is CASGGTGPHGYTF.

V is TRBV10-2 and J is TRBJ1-1; D is undetermined. Germline CDR1 reads WSHSY; CDR2 reads SAAADI. The CDR3 contains 16 residues. The germline V and J ends were trimmed by 8 bases and 7 bases, with 26 bases remaining between them. The CDR3 sequence: CASADGGWQAGIEAFF. The CDR3 DNA reads TGCGCCAGCGCCGACGGAGGGTGGCAGGCCGGAATTGAAGCTTTCTTT.